One TCR beta chain is described in this entry. Its target is not known. This record comes from a study of T-cell reconstitution after alpha-beta-depleted transplantation in children. Notes on the study in general: Expanded clones from the graft, numbering several hundred, reportedly supplied alpha-beta T cells about two months after transplant. Diversity and T-cell counts at one year after transplant derived mostly from new T cells. There were some patients whose high TCRbeta diversity at day 60 came from surviving recipient T cells and thymic progenitors.

As it was prepared, the TCRbeta library received unique molecular identifiers. TCRdb reprocessed the PCR reads with MiXCR, giving one entry per CDR3 protein. The profile shows fewer than 750,000 distinct CDR3 sequences, over 25% of them singletons. The specimen comprised PBMCs, sampled before TCRalphabeta/CD19-depleted stem cell transplant. This TCR derives from a boy under two years old with Wiskott-Aldrich syndrome, due to receive a stem cell transplant.

The CDR3 DNA sequence: TGTGCCAGCAGCTTAGCTCTCCAGGGCCTCAACACCGGGGAGCTGTTTTTT. Encoded protein: CASSLALQGLNTGELFF. This rearrangement joins TRBV7-9 to TRBJ2-2; possibly TRBD1 for D (5 bases). V shed 0 bases and J shed 2 bases, with 13 bases lying between them. The CDR3 has 17 residues. Per germline, CDR1 SEHNR and CDR2 FQNEAQ (reference sequence).